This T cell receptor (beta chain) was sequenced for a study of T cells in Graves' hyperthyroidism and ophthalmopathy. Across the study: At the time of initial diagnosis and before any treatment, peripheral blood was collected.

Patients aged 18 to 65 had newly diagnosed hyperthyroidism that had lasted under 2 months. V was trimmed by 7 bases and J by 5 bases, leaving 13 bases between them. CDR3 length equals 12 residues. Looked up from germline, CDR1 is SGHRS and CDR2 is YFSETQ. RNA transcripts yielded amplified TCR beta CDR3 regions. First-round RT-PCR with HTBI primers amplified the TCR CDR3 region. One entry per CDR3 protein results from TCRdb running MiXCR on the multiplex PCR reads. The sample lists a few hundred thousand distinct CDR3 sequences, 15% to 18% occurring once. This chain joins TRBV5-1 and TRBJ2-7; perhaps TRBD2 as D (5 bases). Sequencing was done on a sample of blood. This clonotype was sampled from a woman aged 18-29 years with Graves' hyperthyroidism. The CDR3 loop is CASPGKSDEQYF. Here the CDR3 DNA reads TGCGCCAGCCCCGGGAAATCAGACGAGCAGTACTTC.